This T cell receptor beta chain emerged from a study of control samples from healthy donors and cancer patients. The assay was immunoSEQ multiplex PCR, and TCRdb's table has in-frame clones only and misses some. The table shows 100,000 to 120,000 clones, with just under 85% occurring only once. Material for sequencing was blood. The receptor comes from a man aged 18-30 years in good health.

CDR3 amino acids: CASSSHRGSTDTQYF. CDR3 in DNA: TGTGCCAGCAGTTCACACAGGGGGAGCACAGATACGCAGTATTTT. The chain uses TRBV27 and TRBJ2-3, with 8 bases fitting TRBD1. The ends lost 4 bases at V and 0 bases at J; junction bases unmatched: 3. Germline V gene lookup returns CDR1 MNHEY and CDR2 SMNVEV (reference sequence). This CDR3 is built from 15 residues.